These 27 T cell receptor beta chains were all obtained from the same sample, sequenced in a study of T cells after yellow fever vaccination. Each CDR3 protein gets one entry after TCRdb re-called the 5' RACE reads with MiXCR. This sample has about 350,000 distinct CDR3 sequences; roughly 7.5% occur once, and the top ten carry 17%. The material was PBMCs, obtained approximately 40 days after the first yellow fever vaccination. These TCRs come from a man between 18 and 29 years old who received the YFV17D yellow fever vaccine.

The chain combines TRBV7-8 with TRBJ2-5; D gene unclear. V was pared by 0 bases and J by 7 bases, with 18 bases between. Per germline, CDR1 SGHVS and CDR2 FQNEAQ. There are 16 residues in the CDR3. The CDR3 coding sequence is TGTGCCAGCAGCTTAGCGAGGCCAGCTACCGCCGGGACCCAGTACTTC. It codes for CASSLARPATAGTQYF.

The rearrangement links TRBV3-1 to TRBJ1-1; D uncertain. The CDR3 extends over 15 amino acids. Per the germline V gene, CDR1 is LGHDT and CDR2 is YNNKEL (reference sequence). V gave up 1 base and J gave up 1 base, with 10 bases separating them. The CDR3 region is CASSQGVGSNTEAFF. CDR3 nucleotide sequence: TGTGCCAGCAGCCAAGGGGTAGGGTCGAACACTGAAGCTTTCTTT.

There are a few counts of this clonotype. The CDR3 here is CASSVTPGQVLPNYGYTF. The CDR3 DNA follows: TGCGCCAGCAGCGTAACTCCGGGACAGGTCCTTCCTAACTATGGCTACACCTTC. The rearrangement links TRBV5-1 to TRBJ1-2, with TRBD1 matching 8 bases. The V gene's germline CDR1 is SGHRS and CDR2 YFSETQ. CDR3 size: 18 residues. The V gene end was trimmed by 4 bases and the J gene end by 0 bases; junction bases not matched to a gene: 14. The whole variable domain, remainder taken from reference TRBV5-1 and TRBJ1-2, is KAGVTQTPRYLIKTRGQQVTLSCSPISGHRSVSWYQQTPGQGLQFLFEYFSETQRNKGNFPGRFSGRQFSNSRSEMNVSTLELGDSALYLCASSVTPGQVLPNYGYTFGSGTRLTVV.

This clonotype has more than one count but fewer than ten. The rearrangement links TRBV10-1 to TRBJ2-7; 7 bases are shared with TRBD1. Trimming at V came to 5 bases and at J to 2 bases, leaving 15 bases not matched to a gene. CDR3 size: 17 residues. The germline V gene encodes CDR1 WNHNN and CDR2 SYGVQD (reference sequence). As DNA, the CDR3 is TGCGCCAGCAGTAAGGAAGCCGGGACAGAGAGACCCTACGAGCAGTACTTC. Its translation is CASSKEAGTERPYEQYF.

This chain joins TRBV7-9 and TRBJ2-7; D possibly matches TRBD1 or TRBD2 (7 bases each). Per germline, CDR1 SEHNR and CDR2 FQNEAQ (reference sequence). V was trimmed by 4 bases and J by 1 base, leaving 17 bases between them. The CDR3 has 16 amino acids. CDR3 sequence reads: CASSSKRGDRSYEQYF. DNA for the CDR3: TGTGCCAGCAGCTCAAAACGGGGGGACAGATCCTACGAGCAGTACTTC. Combining the CDR3 with reference TRBV7-9 and TRBJ2-7 gives the whole variable domain DTGVSQNPRHKITKRGQNVTFRCDPISEHNRLYWYRQTLGQGPEFLTYFQNEAQLEKSRLLSDRFSAERPKGSFSTLEIQRTEQGDSAMYLCASSSKRGDRSYEQYFGPGTRLTVT.

The DNA of the CDR3 is TGTGCCAGCAGTTTGGGAGGGGGGAGCTCGGAAGAGACCCAGTACTTC. This encodes CASSLGGGSSEETQYF. The V call is TRBV28, the J call TRBJ2-5, with a weak D call TRBD2 (7 bases). V was shortened by 3 bases and J by 3 bases, with 17 bases between the two germline ends. The CDR3 totals 16 residues. The germline V gene encodes CDR1 MDHEN and CDR2 SYDVKM.

This clonotype was detected many times. The chain recombines TRBV20-1 with TRBJ2-1, with D perhaps matching TRBD2 (5 bases). Germline V lookup: CDR1 DFQATT, CDR2 SNEGSKA (reference sequence). The length of the CDR3 is 12 residues. The V end was cut by 5 bases, the J end by 3 bases, with 8 bases between. The CDR3 reads CSASAGYNEQFF. Here the CDR3 DNA reads TGCAGTGCTTCGGCGGGCTACAATGAGCAGTTCTTC.

The J gene is TRBJ1-6, the V gene TRBV12-3 or TRBV12-4; D possibly corresponds to TRBD1 (6 bases). Trimming cost V 6 bases and J 2 bases, with 14 bases left between them. The CDR3 extends over 16 amino acids. Written as DNA, the CDR3 is TGTGCCAGCAGCCCTGGGGAGGGGGCCTATAATTCACCCCTCCACTTT. This sequence encodes CASSPGEGAYNSPLHF.

This clonotype has ten or more counts. The gene calls are TRBV5-1 and TRBJ2-5; D is possibly TRBD1 (6 bases). Germline loops: CDR1 SGHRS, CDR2 YFSETQ. The V gene lost 4 bases and the J gene lost 0 bases, with 10 bases spanning the gap. This CDR3 contains 14 residues. In nucleotides, the CDR3 is TGCGCCAGCAGCACCTGGGACAACCAAGAGACCCAGTACTTC. Encoded protein: CASSTWDNQETQYF.

CDR3 protein: CASSRGFRMGDGYTF. Written as DNA, the CDR3 is TGTGCCAGCAGCCGGGGGTTTAGGATGGGAGATGGCTACACCTTC. J is TRBJ1-2 and V is TRBV7-2; D may be TRBD1 (5 bases). The germline V gene encodes CDR1 SGHTA and CDR2 FQGNSA. V was cut by 5 bases and J by 6 bases, with 19 bases left in between. This CDR3 has 15 residues.

This clonotype has more than one count but fewer than ten. The CDR3 region is CSVLEKGGARNYGYTF. The DNA for the CDR3 is TGCAGCGTCCTCGAGAAGGGGGGGGCTCGAAACTATGGCTACACCTTC. This chain connects TRBV29-1 to TRBJ1-2; tentative D call: TRBD1 (6 bases). Per the germline V gene, CDR1 is SQVTM and CDR2 is ANQGSEA. V was shortened by 6 bases and J by 2 bases, with 22 bases between the two germline ends. CDR3 length: 16 residues.

A few counts support this clonotype. The gene calls are TRBV3-1 and TRBJ2-2; 8 positions match TRBD1. The germline CDR1 and CDR2 sequences are LGHDT and YNNKEL (reference sequence). V lost 5 bases, J lost 2 bases, and 7 bases stayed unmatched. The CDR3 spans 16 residues. The CDR3 DNA is TGTGCCAGCAGCGGCCGACAGGGGACAAACACCGGGGAGCTGTTTTTT. As protein: CASSGRQGTNTGELFF.

The chain carries TRBV20-1 and TRBJ2-7; 11 bases are shared with TRBD1. After removal of 5 bases from V and 3 bases from J, the junction contained 6 bases not matched to a gene. The CDR3 is made up of 14 amino acids. In germline, CDR1 is DFQATT, CDR2 SNEGSKA (reference sequence). The CDR3 DNA reads TGCAGTGCTGATGCGGGACAGGGGGGCTACGAGCAGTACTTC. It specifies CSADAGQGGYEQYF.

This clonotype has only a few counts. V is TRBV6-1 and J is TRBJ2-3; 8 bases agree with TRBD2. Germline lookup yields CDR1 MNHNS and CDR2 SASEGT. Trimming cost V 6 bases and J 2 bases; bases outside gene matches: 7. The CDR3 has 15 residues. CDR3 region: CASRPSGWPTDTQYF. DNA for the CDR3: TGTGCCAGCAGGCCTAGCGGGTGGCCCACAGATACGCAGTATTTT.

In regard to this clonotype: A much more abundant neighbour one base away suggests this may be a read error. V is TRBV7-9 and J is TRBJ2-7; D is unresolved. In germline, CDR1 is SEHNR, CDR2 FQNEAQ (reference sequence). This CDR3 spans 13 amino acids. In DNA, the CDR3 is TGTGCCAGCAGCTTAGAATTAAACTACGAGCAGTGCTTC. Amino acids: CASSLELNYEQCF. Using reference TRBV7-9 and TRBJ2-7 for the parts outside the CDR3, the full variable domain is DTGVSQNPRHKITKRGQNVTFRCDPISEHNRLYWYRQTLGQGPEFLTYFQNEAQLEKSRLLSDRFSAERPKGSFSTLEIQRTEQGDSAMYLCASSLELNYEQCFGPGTRLTVT.

To note about this clonotype: One junction end does not reproduce the germline sequence, and a read error may be involved. The V gene is TRBV5-1, the J gene TRBJ1-2, with TRBD1 as a possible D gene (5 bases). The CDR3 has 11 residues. Looked up from germline, CDR1 is SGHRS and CDR2 is YFSETQ. The CDR3 loop reads CASSSDRTQDF. CDR3 DNA sequence: TGCGCCAGCAGCTCCGACAGAACGCAGGACTTC.

This clonotype has a handful of counts. The chain recombines TRBV20-1 with TRBJ2-7; TRBD1 matches 7 bases. Germline-derived CDR1 and CDR2 are DFQATT and SNEGSKA (reference sequence). The CDR3 sequence is 16 residues long. V shed 3 bases, J shed 0 bases, and the junction held 11 bases outside the gene matches. The CDR3 loop is CSASRSGTEASYEQYF. CDR3 sequence (DNA): TGCAGTGCTAGCCGATCCGGGACAGAAGCCTCCTACGAGCAGTACTTC.

The chain is built from TRBV7-9 and TRBJ2-5; possibly TRBD2 for D (5 bases). The germline gives CDR1 SEHNR, CDR2 FQNEAQ (reference sequence). The CDR3 runs 16 residues. V was trimmed by 1 base and J by 5 bases, leaving 17 bases between them. The CDR3 loop reads CASSLGGPPEGETQYF. The DNA of the CDR3 is TGTGCCAGCAGCTTAGGCGGGCCCCCCGAAGGGGAGACCCAGTACTTC.

The rearrangement uses TRBV7-9 and TRBJ2-5; D remains unclear. The CDR3 consists of 12 residues. Trimming cost V 4 bases and J 5 bases, with 8 bases left between them. The germline gives CDR1 SEHNR, CDR2 FQNEAQ (reference sequence). CDR3 nucleotide sequence: TGTGCCAGCAGCTCACTTGAGGAGACCCAGTACTTC. Translating it yields CASSSLEETQYF.

This clonotype was detected only a few times. J is TRBJ2-1 and V is TRBV3-1; TRBD2 is a possible D gene (6 bases). CDR1 and CDR2 from the germline V gene are LGHDT and YNNKEL (reference sequence). V was trimmed by 1 base and J by 6 bases, leaving 13 bases between them. The CDR3 covers 15 residues. The CDR3 reads CASSQVGGRSNEQFF. The CDR3 coding sequence is TGTGCCAGCAGCCAAGTGGGGGGTCGGAGCAATGAGCAGTTCTTC.

This clonotype has just a few counts. The rearrangement uses TRBV5-1 and TRBJ2-7; TRBD2 agrees at 8 bases. The CDR3 consists of 14 residues. With V trimmed by 0 bases and J by 3 bases, 2 bases remained unmatched. From germline, CDR1 is SGHRS and CDR2 YFSETQ. In DNA form, the CDR3 reads TGCGCCAGCAGCTTGGCGGGACTAGGCTACGAGCAGTACGTC. This codes for CASSLAGLGYEQYV.

This clonotype turned up a few times. The chain links TRBV18 to TRBJ2-3; 7 nucleotides match TRBD1. V lost 5 bases, J lost 0 bases, and 23 bases stayed unmatched. The CDR3 is 21 residues long. In germline, CDR1 is KGHSH, CDR2 LQKENI. The CDR3 loop is CASSSRQGPTFYHYSTDTQYF. CDR3 nucleotides: TGTGCCAGCTCATCGCGACAGGGCCCAACGTTTTATCACTATAGCACAGATACGCAGTATTTT.

This clonotype has more than one count but fewer than ten. V is TRBV5-4 and J is TRBJ2-2; D gene ambiguous. The CDR3 is 15 amino acids. Germline CDR1 SGHNT, CDR2 YYREEE (reference sequence). Trimming cost V 4 bases and J 0 bases, with 10 bases left between them. Here the CDR3 reads CASSPGIANTGELFF. Here the CDR3 DNA reads TGTGCCAGCAGCCCCGGAATCGCGAACACCGGGGAGCTGTTTTTT. The full variable domain, its missing parts supplied by reference TRBV5-4 and TRBJ2-2, is ETGVTQSPTHLIKTRGQQVTLRCSSQSGHNTVSWYQQALGQGPQFIFQYYREEENGRGNFPPRFSGLQFPNYSSELNVNALELDDSALYLCASSPGIANTGELFFGEGSRLTVL.

This clonotype was detected a few times. This sequence joins TRBV29-1 and TRBJ2-5, with 8 positions matching TRBD1. CDR1 is SQVTM and CDR2 is ANQGSEA in the germline V gene. The CDR3 contains 13 residues. The V and J ends lost 7 bases and 4 bases, in that order; junction bases with no gene match: 8. CDR3 in amino acids: CSAHRGLGETQYF. In DNA, the CDR3 is TGCAGCGCACACAGGGGGTTGGGAGAGACCCAGTACTTC.

This clonotype was detected a few times. The chain recombines TRBV5-4 with TRBJ2-5; TRBD1 aligns across 8 bases. Germline trimming cut 0 bases from V and 9 bases from J; bases unmatched to any gene: 7. CDR1 is SGHNT and CDR2 is YYREEE in the germline V gene (reference sequence). The CDR3 totals 14 residues. The DNA for the CDR3 is TGTGCCAGCAGCTTGGCGGGACAGGTTGGGGCCCAGTACTTC. Protein sequence: CASSLAGQVGAQYF.

This clonotype has ten or more counts. The chain links TRBV30 to TRBJ2-7, with 9 bases aligning to TRBD1. Germline V CDR1 and CDR2: GTSNPN, SVGIG (reference sequence). The CDR3 covers 15 residues. V dropped 3 bases and J dropped 4; count of bases not matched to a gene: 10. The CDR3 DNA is TGTGCCTGGAGAGATTCCGGGACAGGGCCTTACGAGCAGTACTTC. It encodes CAWRDSGTGPYEQYF.

V usage is TRBV7-9 and J usage is TRBJ2-1, with 7 bases that match TRBD1. The CDR3 runs to 17 residues. Looked up from germline, CDR1 is SEHNR and CDR2 is FQNEAQ (reference sequence). V lost 5 bases and J lost 4; bases outside the gene matches: 14. CDR3: CASSRILRTGPYNEQFF. The CDR3 DNA follows: TGTGCCAGCAGCCGTATCCTTCGGACAGGCCCATACAATGAGCAGTTCTTC.